This TCR beta chain appears in the sequencing data of a study of identical twins. The CDR3 has 14 residues. V trimming: 6 bases; J trimming: 8 bases; junction bases outside the gene matches: 5. MiXCR, run by TCRdb on the 5' RACE reads, gives a single entry per CDR3 protein. The sample consists of hundreds of thousands of distinct CDR3 sequences, about 18% of them appearing once. These data were likewise used in another study, on T cells expressing NK-cell markers.

The sequenced material came from PBMCs. This chain connects TRBV12-3 or TRBV12-4 to TRBJ2-1; 12 bases are shared with TRBD2. This TCR derives from a woman younger than 35 in good health. CDR3 sequence: CASSPRLAGDEQFF. The CDR3, as DNA: TGTGCCAGCAGCCCGAGACTAGCGGGAGATGAGCAGTTCTTC.